The 21 T cell receptor beta chains reported below all come from one sample, sequenced in a study of vaccination effects on CD4 cells after COVID-19. These receptors are not linked to any known antigen. Repertoires were generated with immunoSEQ multiplex PCR, while TCRdb's copy carries only in-frame clones and drops some. The sample lists about 13,000 clones; roughly 73% were seen once. ViraFEST assay sequencing came after antigen-specific CD4+ T cells were expanded with viral peptide pools. Following a 10-day culture, CD4+ T cells were purified. SARS-CoV-2 infected the person between March and December 2020, as confirmed by PCR. As their vaccination, participants received two doses of either BNT162b2 or mRNA-1273. Sequenced material: CD4+ T cells from PBMCs cultured with HCoV-NL63 spike peptides, taken after COVID-19 vaccination. The source is a human donor who had a prior SARS-CoV-2 infection.

The chain combines TRBV19 with TRBJ2-1; D is tentatively TRBD1 or TRBD2 (5 bases each). Germline-derived CDR1 and CDR2 are LNHDA and SQIVND (reference sequence). The germline V and J ends were trimmed by 5 bases and 0 bases, with 11 bases remaining between them. This CDR3 region has 15 residues. The CDR3 here is CASSVGPSSYNEQFF. The DNA for the CDR3 is TGTGCCAGTAGTGTGGGACCTAGCTCCTACAATGAGCAGTTCTTC.

The chain combines TRBV7-9 with TRBJ2-3; no clear D gene. The germline CDR1 and CDR2 sequences are SEHNR and FQNEAQ (reference sequence). CDR3 length: 13 residues. V lost 4 bases, J lost 3 bases, and 8 bases lay in between. CDR3 nucleotide sequence: TGTGCCAGCAGCTCCTCGCGTACAGATACGCAGTATTTT. Translating gives CASSSSRTDTQYF.

The V call is TRBV6-5, the J call TRBJ1-5; no firm D call. The germline V and J ends were trimmed by 7 bases and 6 bases, with 13 bases remaining between them. This CDR3 comprises 13 residues. Germline V gene lookup returns CDR1 MNHEY and CDR2 SVGAGI. This CDR3 reads CASTPPDRQPQHF. In nucleotides, the CDR3 is TGTGCCAGCACCCCGCCCGACCGTCAGCCCCAGCATTTT.

The J gene is TRBJ2-5, the V gene TRBV5-1, with 10 bases lining up with TRBD2. V shed 0 bases, J shed 7 bases, and the junction held 3 bases outside the gene matches. Germline values: CDR1 SGHRS, CDR2 YFSETQ. CDR3 length: 14 residues. In DNA, the CDR3 is TGCGCCAGCAGCTTGGCCGCTAGCGGGGGGACCCAGTACTTC. It translates to CASSLAASGGTQYF.

The genes are TRBV13 and TRBJ1-2; weak D call: TRBD1 (6 bases). CDR1 is PRHDT and CDR2 is FYEKMQ in the germline V gene (reference sequence). CDR3 length equals 17 residues. With 2 bases removed from V and 5 bases from J, the gap between germline ends came to 21 bases. CDR3 sequence (DNA): TGTGCCAGCAGCTTATTTCGGGACACCACTCAACTTTATGGCTACACCTTC. Protein product: CASSLFRDTTQLYGYTF.

This sequence joins TRBV5-1 and TRBJ2-1; 9 bases match TRBD1. V lost 4 bases, J lost 6 bases, and 5 bases stayed unmatched. Germline assignment: CDR1 SGHRS and CDR2 YFSETQ. The CDR3 is 14 amino acids. This CDR3 reads CASSPEGQGNEQFF. CDR3 coding DNA: TGCGCCAGCAGCCCGGAGGGACAGGGCAATGAGCAGTTCTTC.

J is TRBJ1-1 and V is TRBV19; a possible D gene is TRBD1 (5 bases). V was shortened by 1 base and J by 5 bases, with 8 bases between the two germline ends. The CDR3 has 13 amino acids. Germline values: CDR1 LNHDA, CDR2 SQIVND (reference sequence). In nucleotides, the CDR3 is TGTGCCAGTAGTATAGCCCAGGGTACTGAAGCTTTCTTT. This sequence encodes CASSIAQGTEAFF. Based on the CDR3 plus reference TRBV19 and TRBJ1-1, the full variable domain is DGGITQSPKYLFRKEGQNVTLSCEQNLNHDAMYWYRQDPGQGLRLIYYSQIVNDFQKGDIAEGYSVSREKKESFPLTVTSAQKNPTAFYLCASSIAQGTEAFFGQGTRLTVV.

The chain joins TRBV7-9 to TRBJ2-4; 7 bases fit TRBD1. Trimming removed 5 bases from V and 9 bases from J; junction bases left unmatched: 19. Germline V CDR1 and CDR2: SEHNR, FQNEAQ (reference sequence). The CDR3 contains 17 residues. DNA of the CDR3: TGTGCCAGCAGCCCTCTCCTGCAGGGGGAGTCACTCGCCATTCAGTACTTC. Protein: CASSPLLQGESLAIQYF.

V and J are TRBV10-3 and TRBJ2-1, with TRBD2 matching 9 bases. Trimming cost V 6 bases and J 3 bases; bases outside gene matches: 3. The germline CDR1 and CDR2 sequences are ENHRY and SYGVKD. There are 14 residues in the CDR3. In DNA, the CDR3 is TGTGCCATCAGCGCTAGCGGGGACTACAATGAGCAGTTCTTC. It encodes CAISASGDYNEQFF.

V gene TRBV2 combines with J gene TRBJ2-1; D might be TRBD1 (6 bases). CDR3 length equals 13 residues. The V gene's germline CDR1 is SNHLY and CDR2 FYNNEI. V lost 8 bases to trimming and J lost 9 bases, with 17 bases between them. CDR3 region: CASWDIPRGEQFF. The CDR3, as DNA: TGTGCCAGCTGGGACATCCCTAGGGGTGAGCAGTTCTTC. The full variable domain, with the rest looked up from reference TRBV2 and TRBJ2-1, is EPEVTQTPSHQVTQMGQEVILRCVPISNHLYFYWYRQILGQKVEFLVSFYNNEISEKSEIFDDQFSVERPDGSNFTLKIRSTKLEDSAMYFCASWDIPRGEQFFGPGTRLTVL.

This chain connects TRBV5-1 to TRBJ2-3; D tentatively reads TRBD1 or TRBD2 (7 bases each). The CDR3 has 16 residues. Trimming cost V 4 bases and J 2 bases, with 17 bases left between them. Per germline, CDR1 SGHRS and CDR2 YFSETQ. The CDR3 protein is CASSKGASGTTDTQYF. CDR3 in DNA: TGCGCCAGCAGCAAGGGGGCTAGCGGTACCACAGATACGCAGTATTTT. The entire variable domain, with the rest obtained from reference TRBV5-1 and TRBJ2-3, is as follows: KAGVTQTPRYLIKTRGQQVTLSCSPISGHRSVSWYQQTPGQGLQFLFEYFSETQRNKGNFPGRFSGRQFSNSRSEMNVSTLELGDSALYLCASSKGASGTTDTQYFGPGTRLTVL.

In this sample, this clone turned up once. The chain employs TRBV11-3 and TRBJ2-5, with 8 bases matching TRBD2. The CDR3 is 15 amino acids. CDR1 is SGHNT, CDR2 YENEEA, per germline. V lost 4 bases to trimming and J lost 3 bases; unmatched junction nucleotides: 7. This CDR3 reads CASSWRGDREETQYF. The DNA for the CDR3 is TGTGCCAGCAGCTGGCGGGGGGATAGAGAAGAGACCCAGTACTTC.

The chain joins TRBV12-3 or TRBV12-4 to TRBJ2-5, with D tentatively TRBD1 or TRBD2 (5 bases each). CDR3 length equals 13 residues. V gave up 3 bases and J gave up 9 bases, with 14 bases separating them. In DNA form, the CDR3 reads TGTGCCAGCAGTTTCGAGATGTCGGGACCCCAGTACTTC. Translation: CASSFEMSGPQYF.

The V call is TRBV7-9, the J call TRBJ2-7, with 7 bases lining up with TRBD1. V gave up 7 bases and J gave up 1 base; unmatched junction bases: 4. Germline CDR1 reads SEHNR; CDR2 reads FQNEAQ (reference sequence). This CDR3 has 13 residues. The CDR3 DNA reads TGTGCCAGCAATCGGGACAGATCCTACGAGCAGTACTTC. It yields the protein CASNRDRSYEQYF.

J is TRBJ1-5 and V is TRBV5-1; D is undetermined. The germline CDR1 and CDR2 sequences are SGHRS and YFSETQ. The germline V and J ends were trimmed by 5 bases and 4 bases, with 10 bases remaining between them. This CDR3 region has 13 residues. CDR3 residues: CASRKGPNQPQHF. The CDR3 DNA reads TGCGCCAGCAGGAAGGGCCCTAATCAGCCCCAGCATTTT.

This clone was picked up a small number of times. This chain joins TRBV19 and TRBJ1-4; 8 bases map to TRBD1. The CDR3 length is 15 residues. Looked up from germline, CDR1 is LNHDA and CDR2 is SQIVND (reference sequence). V lost 9 bases to trimming and J lost 8 bases; unmatched junction nucleotides: 14. CDR3 DNA: TGTGCCAGAAAAAGAAGCCAGGGGGCGCAAGAAAAACTGTTTTTT. Translated: CARKRSQGAQEKLFF. The variable domain in full, completed from reference TRBV19 and TRBJ1-4, reads DGGITQSPKYLFRKEGQNVTLSCEQNLNHDAMYWYRQDPGQGLRLIYYSQIVNDFQKGDIAEGYSVSREKKESFPLTVTSAQKNPTAFYLCARKRSQGAQEKLFFGSGTQLSVL.

V is TRBV5-6 and J is TRBJ2-2; 10 nucleotides align to TRBD2. Germline values: CDR1 SGHDT, CDR2 YYEEEE. With V trimmed by 3 bases and J by 6 bases, 14 bases remained unmatched. This CDR3 is 18 amino acids long. The chain's CDR3 is CASSSDYASGSWAGELFF. Here the CDR3 DNA reads TGTGCCAGCAGCTCGGATTACGCTAGCGGGAGTTGGGCCGGGGAGCTGTTTTTT.

The chain is built from TRBV19 and TRBJ2-1, with D perhaps being TRBD1 or TRBD2 (6 bases each). The V gene's germline CDR1 is LNHDA and CDR2 SQIVND (reference sequence). The V and J ends lost 3 bases and 5 bases respectively, with 14 bases between them. CDR3 length: 15 amino acids. The CDR3 loop is CASSIRRGANNEQFF. The DNA for the CDR3 is TGTGCCAGTAGTATTAGGAGGGGGGCGAACAATGAGCAGTTCTTC. Based on the CDR3 plus reference TRBV19 and TRBJ2-1, the full variable domain is DGGITQSPKYLFRKEGQNVTLSCEQNLNHDAMYWYRQDPGQGLRLIYYSQIVNDFQKGDIAEGYSVSREKKESFPLTVTSAQKNPTAFYLCASSIRRGANNEQFFGPGTRLTVL.

The chain couples TRBV5-6 to TRBJ2-5; the D gene is possibly TRBD1 (6 bases). This CDR3 is 14 amino acids long. Germline V gives CDR1 SGHDT, CDR2 YYEEEE. V dropped 4 bases and J dropped 7 bases, with 17 bases sitting between them. CDR3 coding DNA: TGTGCCAGCAGCCCGTGGGACACCTTGGTGACCCAGTACTTC. Its translation: CASSPWDTLVTQYF.

The rearrangement uses TRBV6-5 and TRBJ1-4; possible D gene TRBD1, 6 bases. V gave up 0 bases and J gave up 7 bases, with 12 bases separating them. Germline CDR1 MNHEY, CDR2 SVGAGI. CDR3 length: 15 amino acids. CDR3: CASSYSWGAGEKLFF. The DNA of the CDR3 is TGTGCCAGCAGTTACTCGTGGGGGGCGGGTGAAAAACTGTTTTTT.

The J gene is TRBJ2-2, the V gene TRBV7-9; possible D gene TRBD1, 6 bases. Trimming pared 5 bases from V and 6 bases from J, leaving 13 bases between. The CDR3 loop spans 14 amino acids. Germline V CDR1 and CDR2: SEHNR, FQNEAQ (reference sequence). For the CDR3, the DNA is TGTGCCAGCAGCCCAAGGACAGATTCCGGGGAGCTGTTTTTT. Its protein product is CASSPRTDSGELFF.